The clone carrying this TCR beta chain was seen a single time. Trimming took off 4 bases at V and 4 bases at J, with 11 bases between the two ends. This CDR3 is 13 amino acids long. In germline, CDR1 is LGHDT, CDR2 YNNKEL (reference sequence). The Seattle patients joined while their infection was active and were tracked longitudinally afterward. This sample is part of a study of blood T cell repertoires in COVID-19. Study information: The samples span acute and convalescent COVID-19 from the United States, Italy and Spain.

The authors' processing: By means of reference gene primer amplification, nucleated cell counts were estimated. Profiling relied on immunoSEQ multiplex PCR, and the TCRdb table lists in-frame clones only, not all of them. The V and J calls and clone size were taken over from that table, and D and trimming were inferred from the DNA. The data show approximately 480,000 clones, 85% to 90% seen once. The sequencing sample was made of peripheral blood. The V and J genes are TRBV3-1 (or the pseudogene TRBV3-2) and TRBJ2-7; a weak D match, TRBD1 (6 bases). The source is a man in his late teens or twenties with COVID-19, enrolled during active disease. CDR3 DNA: TGTGCCAGCAGCCCCAGGACAGAGTACGAGCAGTACTTC. Amino acids: CASSPRTEYEQYF.